This T cell receptor beta chain derives from a study of blood T cell repertoires in COVID-19. This CDR3 has 19 amino acids. With V trimmed by 2 bases and J by 0 bases, 7 bases remained unmatched. Germline lookup yields CDR1 SGHTA and CDR2 FQGNSA. Source study methods: Nucleated cell counts were estimated from reference gene primer amplification. Repertoires were generated with immunoSEQ multiplex PCR, while TCRdb's copy carries only in-frame clones and drops some. V and J calls and clone size come straight from that table; D and trimming were deduced from the DNA. The repertoire holds tens of thousands of clones, with roughly three quarters as singletons. Seattle enrolled patients during active infection and tracked them longitudinally. This clone was recorded only once.

The TCR sequence derives from a man in his 70s with COVID-19, enrolled during active disease. What was sequenced was peripheral blood. This chain links TRBV7-2 with TRBJ2-6, with 10 bases lining up with TRBD2. The DNA for the CDR3 is TGTGCCAGCAGCTTAAGGGCTAGCGGGGGAATCTCTGGGGCCAACGTCCTGACTTTC. The encoded protein is CASSLRASGGISGANVLTF.